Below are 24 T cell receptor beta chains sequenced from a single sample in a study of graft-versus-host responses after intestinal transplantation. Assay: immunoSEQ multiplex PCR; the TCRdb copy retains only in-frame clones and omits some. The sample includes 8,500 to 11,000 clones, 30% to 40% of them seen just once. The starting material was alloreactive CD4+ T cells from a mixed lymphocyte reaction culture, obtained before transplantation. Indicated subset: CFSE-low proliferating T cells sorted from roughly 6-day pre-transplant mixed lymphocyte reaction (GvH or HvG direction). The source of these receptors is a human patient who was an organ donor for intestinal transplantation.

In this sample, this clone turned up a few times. This CDR3 reads CASQTGYSNEQFF. DNA for the CDR3: TGTGCCAGCCAAACAGGGTATTCCAATGAGCAGTTCTTC. The genes are TRBV28 and TRBJ2-1, with a possible D match to TRBD1 (6 bases). This CDR3 contains 13 residues. The V gene lost 8 bases and the J gene lost 6 bases, with 14 bases spanning the gap. The germline CDR1 and CDR2 sequences are MDHEN and SYDVKM.

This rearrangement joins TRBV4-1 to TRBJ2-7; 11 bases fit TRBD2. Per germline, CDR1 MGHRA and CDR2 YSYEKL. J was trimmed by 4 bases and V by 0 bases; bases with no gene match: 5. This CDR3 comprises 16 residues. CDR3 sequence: CASSQDLTSGGYEQYF. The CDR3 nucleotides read TGCGCCAGCAGCCAAGACCTAACTAGCGGGGGATACGAGCAGTACTTC.

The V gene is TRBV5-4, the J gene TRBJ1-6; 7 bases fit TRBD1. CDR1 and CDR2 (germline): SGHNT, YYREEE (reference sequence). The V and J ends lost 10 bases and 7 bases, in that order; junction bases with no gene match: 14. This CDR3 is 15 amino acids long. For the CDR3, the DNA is TGTGCCGGCGGCTTGTCACAGGGGATCAATTCACCCCTCCACTTT. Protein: CAGGLSQGINSPLHF.

The CDR3 reads CASRVEKLFF. The CDR3 DNA follows: TGTGCCAGCAGGGTTGAAAAACTGTTTTTT. V and J are TRBV2 and TRBJ1-4; the D is unclear. The CDR3 runs 10 residues. CDR1 SNHLY and CDR2 FYNNEI come from the germline V gene. V gave up 6 bases and J gave up 7 bases, with 3 bases separating them. The full variable domain, completed using reference TRBV2 and TRBJ1-4, is EPEVTQTPSHQVTQMGQEVILRCVPISNHLYFYWYRQILGQKVEFLVSFYNNEISEKSEIFDDQFSVERPDGSNFTLKIRSTKLEDSAMYFCASRVEKLFFGSGTQLSVL.

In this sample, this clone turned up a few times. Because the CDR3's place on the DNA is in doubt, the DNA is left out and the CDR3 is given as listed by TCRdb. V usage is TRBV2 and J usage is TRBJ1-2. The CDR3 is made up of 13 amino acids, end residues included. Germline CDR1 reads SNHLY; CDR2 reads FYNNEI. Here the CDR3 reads CALQRGEFYGYTF.

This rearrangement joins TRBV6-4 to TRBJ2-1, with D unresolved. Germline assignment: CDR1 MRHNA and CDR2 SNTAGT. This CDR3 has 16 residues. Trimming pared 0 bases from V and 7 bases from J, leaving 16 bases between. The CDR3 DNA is TGTGCCAGCAGTGACTCGTCTGCTTTGGGGAAAAATGAGCAGTTCTTC. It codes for CASSDSSALGKNEQFF.

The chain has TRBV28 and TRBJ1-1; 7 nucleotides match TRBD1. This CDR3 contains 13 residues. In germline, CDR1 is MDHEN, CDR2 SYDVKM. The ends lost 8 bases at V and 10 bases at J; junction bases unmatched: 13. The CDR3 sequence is CASLIPGGIGAFF. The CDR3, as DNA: TGTGCCAGCCTAATCCCAGGGGGTATCGGAGCTTTCTTT. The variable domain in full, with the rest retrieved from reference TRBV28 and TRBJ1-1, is DVKVTQSSRYLVKRTGEKVFLECVQDMDHENMFWYRQDPGLGLRLIYFSYDVKMKEKGDIPEGYSVSREKKERFSLILESASTNQTSMYLCASLIPGGIGAFFGQGTRLTVV.

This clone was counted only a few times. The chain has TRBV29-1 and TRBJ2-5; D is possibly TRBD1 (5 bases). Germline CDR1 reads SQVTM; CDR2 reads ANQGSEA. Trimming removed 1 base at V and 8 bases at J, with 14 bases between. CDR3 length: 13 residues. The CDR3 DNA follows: TGCAGCGTTGAAGGGGCAGTCAGGGATACCCAGTACTTC. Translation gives CSVEGAVRDTQYF.

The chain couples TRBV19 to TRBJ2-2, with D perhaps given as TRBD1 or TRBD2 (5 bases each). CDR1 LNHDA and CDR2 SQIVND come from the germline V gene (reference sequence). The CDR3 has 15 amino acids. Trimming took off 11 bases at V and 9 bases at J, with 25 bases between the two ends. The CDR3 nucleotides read TGTGCCTCCACGGCCGAGGGGCCGATTCCCCGGGAGCTGTTTTTT. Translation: CASTAEGPIPRELFF.

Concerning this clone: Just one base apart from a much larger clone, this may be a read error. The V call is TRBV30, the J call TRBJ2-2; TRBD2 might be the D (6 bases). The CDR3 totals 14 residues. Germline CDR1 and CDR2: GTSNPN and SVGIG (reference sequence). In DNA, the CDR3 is TGTACCTGGAGGGGCGGGGCGAACACCGGGGAGCTGTTTTTT. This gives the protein CTWRGGANTGELFF.

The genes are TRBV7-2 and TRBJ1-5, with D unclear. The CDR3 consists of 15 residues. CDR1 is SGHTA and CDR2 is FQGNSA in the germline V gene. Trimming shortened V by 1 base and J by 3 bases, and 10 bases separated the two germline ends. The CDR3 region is CASSLGTGFNQPQHF. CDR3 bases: TGTGCCAGCAGCTTAGGAACGGGATTCAATCAGCCCCAGCATTTT. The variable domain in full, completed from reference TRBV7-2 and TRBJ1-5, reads GAGVSQSPSNKVTEKGKDVELRCDPISGHTALYWYRQSLGQGLEFLIYFQGNSAPDKSGLPSDRFSAERTGGSVSTLTIQRTQQEDSAVYLCASSLGTGFNQPQHFGDGTRLSIL.

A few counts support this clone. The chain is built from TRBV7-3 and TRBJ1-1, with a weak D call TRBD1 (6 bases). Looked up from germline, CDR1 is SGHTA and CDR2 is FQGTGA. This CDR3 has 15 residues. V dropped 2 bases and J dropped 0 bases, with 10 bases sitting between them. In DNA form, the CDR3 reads TGTGCCAGCAGCTTATCAGGGGCGGTGAACACTGAAGCTTTCTTT. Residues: CASSLSGAVNTEAFF.

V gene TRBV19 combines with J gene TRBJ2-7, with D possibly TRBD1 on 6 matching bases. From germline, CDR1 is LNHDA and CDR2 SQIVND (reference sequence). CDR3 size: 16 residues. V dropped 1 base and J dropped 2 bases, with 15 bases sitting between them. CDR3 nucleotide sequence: TGTGCCAGTAGTATAGTTTATGTACAGGGTACCTACGAGCAGTACTTC. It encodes CASSIVYVQGTYEQYF.

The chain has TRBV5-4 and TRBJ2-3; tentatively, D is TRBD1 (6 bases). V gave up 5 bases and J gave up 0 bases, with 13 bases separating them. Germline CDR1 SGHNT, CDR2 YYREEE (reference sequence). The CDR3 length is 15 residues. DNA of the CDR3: TGTGCCAGCAGACTGGACAGATCTAGCACAGATACGCAGTATTTT. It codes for CASRLDRSSTDTQYF.

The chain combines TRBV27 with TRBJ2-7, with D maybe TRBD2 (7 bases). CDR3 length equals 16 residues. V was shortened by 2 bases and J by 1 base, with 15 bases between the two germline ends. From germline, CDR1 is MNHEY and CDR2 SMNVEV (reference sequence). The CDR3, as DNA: TGTGCCAGCAGTTTAAATCGGCGGGGGCCATCCTACGAGCAGTACTTC. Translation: CASSLNRRGPSYEQYF.

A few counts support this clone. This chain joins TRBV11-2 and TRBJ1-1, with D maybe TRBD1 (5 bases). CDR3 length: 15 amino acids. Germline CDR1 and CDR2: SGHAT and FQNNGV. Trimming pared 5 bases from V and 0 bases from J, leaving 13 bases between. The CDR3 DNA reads TGTGCCAGCAGCACCGCCGGGACGTTGAACACTGAAGCTTTCTTT. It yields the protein CASSTAGTLNTEAFF.

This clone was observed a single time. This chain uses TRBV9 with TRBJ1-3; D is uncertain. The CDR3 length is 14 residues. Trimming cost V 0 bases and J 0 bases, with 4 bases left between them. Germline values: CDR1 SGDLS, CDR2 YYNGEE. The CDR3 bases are TGTGCCAGCAGCGTAGGACACTCTGGAAACACCATATATTTT. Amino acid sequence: CASSVGHSGNTIYF.

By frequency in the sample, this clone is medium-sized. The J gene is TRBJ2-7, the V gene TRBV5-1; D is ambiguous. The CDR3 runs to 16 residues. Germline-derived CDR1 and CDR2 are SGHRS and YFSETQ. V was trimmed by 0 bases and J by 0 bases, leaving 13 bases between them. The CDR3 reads CASSLARISSSYEQYF. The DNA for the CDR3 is TGCGCCAGCAGCTTGGCACGAATCTCAAGCTCCTACGAGCAGTACTTC. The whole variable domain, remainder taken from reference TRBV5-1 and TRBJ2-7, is KAGVTQTPRYLIKTRGQQVTLSCSPISGHRSVSWYQQTPGQGLQFLFEYFSETQRNKGNFPGRFSGRQFSNSRSEMNVSTLELGDSALYLCASSLARISSSYEQYFGPGTRLTVT.

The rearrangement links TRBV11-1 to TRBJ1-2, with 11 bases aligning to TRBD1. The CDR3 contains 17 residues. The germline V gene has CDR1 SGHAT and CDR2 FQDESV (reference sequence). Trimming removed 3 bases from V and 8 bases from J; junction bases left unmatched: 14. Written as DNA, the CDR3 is TGTGCCAGCAGCTTTTCGGGTGCGGACAGGGGGCGCGAAGGCTACACCTTC. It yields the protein CASSFSGADRGREGYTF. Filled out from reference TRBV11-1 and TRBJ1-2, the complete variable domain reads EAEVAQSPRYKITEKSQAVAFWCDPISGHATLYWYRQILGQGPELLVQFQDESVVDDSQLPKDRFSAERLKGVDSTLKIQPAELGDSAMYLCASSFSGADRGREGYTFGSGTRLTVV.

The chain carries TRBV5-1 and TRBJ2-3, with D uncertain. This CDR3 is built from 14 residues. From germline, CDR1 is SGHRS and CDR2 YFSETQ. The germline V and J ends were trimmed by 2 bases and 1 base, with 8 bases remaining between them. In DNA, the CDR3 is TGCGCCAGCAGCTTAGGTCGGGGCACAGATACGCAGTATTTT. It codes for CASSLGRGTDTQYF.

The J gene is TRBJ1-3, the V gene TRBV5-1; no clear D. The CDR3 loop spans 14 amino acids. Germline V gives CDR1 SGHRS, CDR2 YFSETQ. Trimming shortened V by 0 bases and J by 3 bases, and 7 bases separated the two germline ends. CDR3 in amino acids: CASSLGASGNTIYF. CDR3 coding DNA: TGCGCCAGCAGCTTGGGGGCAAGTGGAAACACCATATATTTT.

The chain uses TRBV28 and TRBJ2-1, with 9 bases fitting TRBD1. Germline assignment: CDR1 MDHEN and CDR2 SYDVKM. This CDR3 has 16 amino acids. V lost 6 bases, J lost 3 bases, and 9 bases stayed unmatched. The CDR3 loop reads CASSLAGTGHYNEQFF. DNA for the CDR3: TGTGCCAGCAGCCTTGCCGGGACAGGGCACTACAATGAGCAGTTCTTC.

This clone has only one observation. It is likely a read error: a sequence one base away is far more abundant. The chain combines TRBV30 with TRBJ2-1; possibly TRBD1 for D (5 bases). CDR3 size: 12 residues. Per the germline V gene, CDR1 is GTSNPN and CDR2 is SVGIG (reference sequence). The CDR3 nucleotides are TGTGCCTGGAACGGGCCAGTACAGGTCCAGCTCTTC. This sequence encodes CAWNGPVQVQLF.

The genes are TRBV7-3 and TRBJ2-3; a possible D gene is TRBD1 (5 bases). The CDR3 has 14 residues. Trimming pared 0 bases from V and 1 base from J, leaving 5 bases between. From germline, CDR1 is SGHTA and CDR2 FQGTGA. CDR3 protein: CASSLTGGTDTQYF. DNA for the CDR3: TGTGCCAGCAGCTTAACAGGGGGCACAGATACGCAGTATTTT. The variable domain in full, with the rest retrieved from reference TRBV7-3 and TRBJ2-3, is GAGVSQTPSNKVTEKGKYVELRCDPISGHTALYWYRQSLGQGPEFLIYFQGTGAADDSGLPNDRFFAVRPEGSVSTLKIQRTERGDSAVYLCASSLTGGTDTQYFGPGTRLTVL.